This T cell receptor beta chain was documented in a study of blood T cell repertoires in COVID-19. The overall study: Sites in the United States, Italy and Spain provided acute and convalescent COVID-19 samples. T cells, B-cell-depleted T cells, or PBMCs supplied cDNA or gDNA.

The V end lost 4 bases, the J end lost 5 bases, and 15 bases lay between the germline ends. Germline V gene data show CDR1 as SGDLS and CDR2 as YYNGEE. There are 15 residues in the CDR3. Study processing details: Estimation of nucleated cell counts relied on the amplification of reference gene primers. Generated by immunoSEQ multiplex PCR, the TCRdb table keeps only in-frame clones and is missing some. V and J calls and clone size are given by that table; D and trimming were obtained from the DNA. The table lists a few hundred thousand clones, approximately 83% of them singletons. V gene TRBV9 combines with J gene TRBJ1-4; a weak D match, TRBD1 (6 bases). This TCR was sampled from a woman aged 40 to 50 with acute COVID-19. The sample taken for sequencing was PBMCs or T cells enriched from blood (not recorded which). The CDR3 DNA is TGTGCCAGCAGCCCCCGCCCAGGGGCGAATGAAAAACTGTTTTTT. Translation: CASSPRPGANEKLFF.